This T cell receptor beta chain was captured in a study of blood T cell repertoires in COVID-19. The overall study: Samples came from the United States, Italy and Spain, spanning acute and convalescent COVID-19.

The V end was cut by 3 bases, the J end by 4 bases, with 9 bases between. Germline-derived CDR1 and CDR2 are SNHLY and FYNNEI. This CDR3 spans 13 amino acids. In the original processing: Nucleated cell number was recorded as an estimate derived from reference gene primer amplification. The repertoire was sequenced with immunoSEQ multiplex PCR; TCRdb's copy has only in-frame clones and lacks some. That table is the source of V, J and clone size, and D and trimming were worked out from the DNA. The table lists about 170,000 clones, 84% of them singletons. Many counts were recorded for this clone. The genes are TRBV2 and TRBJ1-2; no reliable D call. The sequencing sample was made of peripheral blood. This TCR derives from a man aged 65 to 85 with active or convalescent COVID-19. The CDR3 loop is CASSDSAGYGYTF. In DNA, the CDR3 is TGTGCCAGCAGTGATTCGGCAGGCTATGGCTACACCTTC.